Shown below are 13 T cell receptor beta chains from a single sample sequenced in a study of cytomegalovirus exposure and HLA in healthy donors. 13 Jbeta primers and 60 Vbeta primers were used for the PCR. Only in-frame clones appear in the TCRdb table, and some are missing; sequencing was by immunoSEQ multiplex PCR. This sample has around 62,000 clones, with around 75% found just once. Specimen: PBMCs. The receptors shown here come from a man aged 55 to 69 in good health and CMV-seropositive.

The chain joins TRBV10-2 to TRBJ2-3; 8 nucleotides line up with TRBD2. This CDR3 comprises 15 residues. From germline, CDR1 is WSHSY and CDR2 SAAADI. V was clipped by 6 bases and J by 2 bases; unmatched bases: 7. The CDR3 is CASRLGGGYTDTQYF. The CDR3 DNA follows: TGCGCCAGCAGACTCGGGGGGGGCTACACAGATACGCAGTATTTT.

V is TRBV7-2 and J is TRBJ1-1; D is possibly TRBD1 (5 bases). Trimming took 9 bases from V and 6 from J, leaving 17 bases between them. CDR1 SGHTA and CDR2 FQGNSA come from the germline V gene. This CDR3 is 13 amino acids long. CDR3 amino acids: CARGGLGGSEAFF. Here the CDR3 DNA reads TGTGCCAGGGGGGGACTTGGAGGATCTGAAGCTTTCTTT. The variable domain in full, with the rest retrieved from reference TRBV7-2 and TRBJ1-1, is GAGVSQSPSNKVTEKGKDVELRCDPISGHTALYWYRQSLGQGLEFLIYFQGNSAPDKSGLPSDRFSAERTGGSVSTLTIQRTQQEDSAVYLCARGGLGGSEAFFGQGTRLTVV.

The genes are TRBV6-1 and TRBJ2-3; 9 positions match TRBD2. CDR1 is MNHNS, CDR2 SASEGT, per germline. The CDR3 spans 16 residues. J lost 1 base, V lost 3 bases, and 5 bases had no gene match. CDR3 region: CASSDSGRSGTDTQYF. For the CDR3, the DNA is TGTGCCAGCAGTGATAGCGGGAGATCGGGCACAGATACGCAGTATTTT.

V is TRBV7-2 and J is TRBJ2-3, with 8 bases matching TRBD2. Per the germline V gene, CDR1 is SGHTA and CDR2 is FQGNSA. The CDR3 extends over 14 amino acids. J gave up 7 bases and V 5 bases, and 8 bases lay outside the gene matches. The CDR3 reads CASSISGVVNTQYF. CDR3 nucleotide sequence: TGTGCCAGCAGCATTAGCGGGGTCGTTAATACGCAGTATTTT.

This clone was seen a few times. The chain recombines TRBV11-3 with TRBJ2-3; TRBD1 aligns across 7 bases. CDR1 is SGHNT, CDR2 YENEEA, per germline. V was clipped by 5 bases and J by 6 bases; unmatched bases: 11. The CDR3 loop spans 15 amino acids. The DNA for the CDR3 is TGTGCCAGCAGCCCAAACAGGGGCTCTAGGGATACGCAGTATTTT. Translation gives CASSPNRGSRDTQYF.

This sequence joins TRBV5-1 and TRBJ2-1, with D possibly matching TRBD2 (5 bases). This CDR3 contains 15 residues. CDR1 and CDR2 (germline): SGHRS, YFSETQ. V dropped 1 base and J dropped 9 bases, with 17 bases sitting between them. The CDR3 DNA is TGCGCCAGCAGCTTGTCACTAGGAGGTATCACTGAGCAGTTCTTC. This encodes CASSLSLGGITEQFF.

The CDR3 spells CASRDYTDTQYF. The CDR3 DNA sequence: TGTGCCAGCCGGGACTACACAGATACGCAGTATTTT. The gene calls are TRBV2 and TRBJ2-3; 7 bases map to TRBD2. The ends lost 8 bases at V and 2 bases at J; junction bases unmatched: 1. The CDR3 spans 12 residues. Per germline, CDR1 SNHLY and CDR2 FYNNEI.

The J gene is TRBJ2-1, the V gene TRBV19; D is possibly TRBD2 (6 bases). Germline assignment: CDR1 LNHDA and CDR2 SQIVND (reference sequence). V was clipped by 0 bases and J by 4 bases, with 7 bases between them. The CDR3 spans 14 residues. CDR3 region: CASSIDGTYNEQFF. The DNA of the CDR3 is TGTGCCAGTAGTATAGACGGGACTTACAATGAGCAGTTCTTC.

This clone was picked up one time. For the CDR3, the DNA is TGTGCCAGCGGCCCGACAGGGGGCGCCTCCTACGAGCAGTACTTC. This encodes CASGPTGGASYEQYF. This chain connects TRBV5-4 to TRBJ2-7, with 10 nucleotides matching TRBD1. The junction had 7 bases not matched to a gene; V was cut back by 7 bases and J by 0 bases. CDR3 length equals 15 residues. Per the germline V gene, CDR1 is SGHNT and CDR2 is YYREEE (reference sequence).

The chain carries TRBV6-6 and TRBJ2-7, with TRBD1 matching over 8 bases. The CDR3 sequence is 13 residues long. Germline-derived CDR1 and CDR2 are MNHNY and SVGAGI (reference sequence). Unmatched junction bases numbered 6, after V lost 5 bases and J lost 6 bases. CDR3 region: CASSTGTGLEQYF. The DNA of the CDR3 is TGTGCCAGCAGTACCGGGACAGGACTCGAGCAGTACTTC.

V and J are TRBV4-1 and TRBJ2-1; 11 bases match TRBD2. The germline V gene encodes CDR1 MGHRA and CDR2 YSYEKL. The CDR3 consists of 15 residues. Trimming took 1 base from V and 10 from J; bases not matched to a gene: 6. The CDR3 is CASSQALAGGGEQFF. CDR3 nucleotide sequence: TGCGCCAGCAGCCAAGCCCTAGCGGGGGGAGGGGAGCAGTTCTTC.

This clone was found once. J is TRBJ1-1 and V is TRBV5-6, with D perhaps TRBD1 (5 bases). Germline V CDR1 and CDR2: SGHDT, YYEEEE. V lost 3 bases and J lost 0, with 12 bases in between. CDR3 size: 15 residues. CDR3 nucleotide sequence: TGTGCCAGCAGCTCCCCAGGGTTTTTGAACACTGAAGCTTTCTTT. This gives the protein CASSSPGFLNTEAFF.

The genes are TRBV6-1 and TRBJ1-2; weak D call: TRBD1 (6 bases). The V gene's germline CDR1 is MNHNS and CDR2 SASEGT. The CDR3 spans 15 residues. Trimming shortened V by 8 bases and J by 0 bases, and 16 bases separated the two germline ends. The CDR3 here is CASGARQAANYGYTF. The CDR3 DNA sequence: TGTGCCAGCGGAGCCCGACAGGCAGCTAACTATGGCTACACCTTC.